The 28 T cell receptor beta chains below were found in one sample sequenced in a study of radiation and T cells in renal cell carcinoma. TCRdb's table, derived via immunoSEQ multiplex PCR, lists solely in-frame clones and lacks some. This sample has about 140,000 clones; less than 90% occur once, and the top ten carry less than 20%. Time point in this sample: blood 4 weeks post-SBRT, at nephrectomy. Noted treatment: 15 Gy SBRT to primary tumor, nephrectomy 4 weeks later. Sequenced material: blood, taken from a patient whose treatment included radiotherapy and nephrectomy. These receptors were taken from a woman aged 45-60 years with renal cell carcinoma.

The chain links TRBV11-2 to TRBJ2-3; D is uncertain. In germline, CDR1 is SGHAT, CDR2 FQNNGV. The CDR3 consists of 14 residues. V lost 0 bases and J lost 2, with 6 bases in between. The CDR3 here is CASSLEAHTDTQYF. In DNA, the CDR3 is TGTGCCAGCAGCTTAGAGGCGCACACAGATACGCAGTATTTT.

This chain links TRBV28 with TRBJ1-2, with D uncertain. Germline CDR1 MDHEN, CDR2 SYDVKM. This CDR3 comprises 16 residues. The V end was cut by 1 base, the J end by 7 bases, with 19 bases between. Here the CDR3 reads CASSLSTWPADFGYTF. CDR3 nucleotide sequence: TGTGCCAGCAGTTTATCAACTTGGCCCGCGGACTTTGGCTACACCTTC.

The chain has TRBV5-4 and TRBJ1-2; D not certain. Germline assignment: CDR1 SGHNT and CDR2 YYREEE (reference sequence). The CDR3 length is 11 residues. Trimming pared 0 bases from V and 6 bases from J, leaving 3 bases between. CDR3 nucleotide sequence: TGTGCCAGCAGCTTGGATGATGGCTACACCTTC. Translation gives CASSLDDGYTF.

Regarding this clone: One end of the junction fails to match germline, which may point to a read error. This rearrangement joins TRBV6-5 to TRBJ1-4; TRBD1 might be the D (6 bases). The germline gives CDR1 MNHEY, CDR2 SVGAGI. This CDR3 is built from 11 residues. CDR3 sequence reads: CASSYSVGQLF. In DNA form, the CDR3 reads TGTGCCAGCAGTTACTCCGTCGGACAGCTATTC.

The J gene is TRBJ2-1, the V gene TRBV6-4, with 8 bases aligning to TRBD2. CDR3 length equals 13 residues. From germline, CDR1 is MRHNA and CDR2 SNTAGT. With V trimmed by 3 bases and J by 10 bases, 5 bases remained unmatched. The CDR3 here is CASSEGEREEQFF. The CDR3 DNA sequence: TGTGCCAGCAGTGAGGGGGAGCGGGAGGAGCAGTTCTTC.

The gene calls are TRBV2 and TRBJ2-3; the D is unclear. Per germline, CDR1 SNHLY and CDR2 FYNNEI. Trimming left V 7 bases short and J 6 bases short, with 8 bases between. This CDR3 comprises 11 residues. CDR3 region: CASTPLDTQYF. CDR3 nucleotide sequence: TGTGCCAGCACTCCGCTTGATACGCAGTATTTT.

The chain uses TRBV27 and TRBJ2-7, with 7 bases matching TRBD1. Germline CDR1 is MNHEY and CDR2 is SMNVEV (reference sequence). Trimming took 8 bases from V and 1 from J; bases not matched to a gene: 17. This CDR3 comprises 17 residues. In nucleotides, the CDR3 is TGTGCCAGCCGATCAGGCCTGACAGGGTTTGTATCCTACGAGCAGTACTTC. Its protein product is CASRSGLTGFVSYEQYF.

This chain connects TRBV28 to TRBJ1-2, with 7 bases fitting TRBD1. V lost 6 bases and J lost 8; bases outside the gene matches: 6. CDR3 size: 12 residues. Germline loops: CDR1 MDHEN, CDR2 SYDVKM. The CDR3 nucleotides are TGTGCCAGCAGCAGGGCAGGGGGGGGCTACACCTTC. As protein: CASSRAGGGYTF.

The V and J genes are TRBV4-1 and TRBJ2-2, with D perhaps matching TRBD1 or TRBD2 (5 bases each). Germline V gene sequence: CDR1 MGHRA, CDR2 YSYEKL. The CDR3 runs to 15 residues. Trimming stripped 1 base from V and 3 bases from J, with 9 bases between. The CDR3 reads CASSQVGRDTGELFF. The CDR3 coding sequence is TGCGCCAGCAGCCAAGTGGGACGGGACACCGGGGAGCTGTTTTTT.

This sequence joins TRBV5-5 and TRBJ2-7; the match to TRBD1 covers 7 bases. With 2 bases clipped from V and 0 bases from J, the junction kept 5 bases outside the gene matches. This CDR3 contains 15 residues. Germline V lookup: CDR1 SGHKS, CDR2 YYEKEE (reference sequence). CDR3 amino acids: CASSLAAGGSYEQYF. CDR3 nucleotide sequence: TGTGCCAGCAGCTTAGCCGCAGGGGGCTCCTACGAGCAGTACTTC.

This sequence joins TRBV19 and TRBJ2-5; TRBD2 aligns across 9 bases. J was trimmed by 7 bases and V by 3 bases; bases with no gene match: 6. Per the germline V gene, CDR1 is LNHDA and CDR2 is SQIVND (reference sequence). CDR3 length equals 14 residues. The CDR3 DNA is TGTGCCAGTAGTATGCAAGCGGGAGGTGTGACCCAGTACTTC. Translated, it gives CASSMQAGGVTQYF.

The rearrangement joins TRBV7-2 to TRBJ2-7, with 8 bases fitting TRBD1. The CDR3 consists of 14 residues. Trimming took 1 base from V and 6 from J; bases not matched to a gene: 5. CDR1 and CDR2 (germline): SGHTA, FQGNSA. The CDR3 DNA reads as TGTGCCAGCAGCTTAGGCGGACAGGGTGTCGAGCAGTACTTC. This gives the protein CASSLGGQGVEQYF.

The chain employs TRBV9 and TRBJ1-4, with 9 bases identical to TRBD1. Germline V gives CDR1 SGDLS, CDR2 YYNGEE. V was clipped by 3 bases and J by 8 bases; unmatched bases: 2. The CDR3 extends over 13 amino acids. The CDR3 DNA is TGTGCCAGCAGCGGACAGGGGGAGGAAAAACTGTTTTTT. Translating it yields CASSGQGEEKLFF.

The chain recombines TRBV5-5 with TRBJ1-6; D gene uncertain. The V and J ends lost 4 bases and 2 bases respectively, with 7 bases between them. Germline-derived CDR1 and CDR2 are SGHKS and YYEKEE (reference sequence). The CDR3 contains 14 residues. In DNA, the CDR3 is TGTGCCAGCAGCGACGGGACCTATAATTCACCCCTCCACTTT. It codes for CASSDGTYNSPLHF.

V gene TRBV7-2 combines with J gene TRBJ1-6; D remains ambiguous. The CDR3 spans 14 residues. Germline CDR1 and CDR2: SGHTA and FQGNSA. V lost 6 bases and J lost 3, with 9 bases in between. The CDR3 region is CASRTQDYNSPLHF. The CDR3 DNA follows: TGTGCCAGCAGGACACAAGACTATAATTCACCCCTCCACTTT. Drawing the rest from reference TRBV7-2 and TRBJ1-6, the complete variable domain is GAGVSQSPSNKVTEKGKDVELRCDPISGHTALYWYRQSLGQGLEFLIYFQGNSAPDKSGLPSDRFSAERTGGSVSTLTIQRTQQEDSAVYLCASRTQDYNSPLHFGNGTRLTVT.

This chain uses TRBV7-2 with TRBJ1-2; 7 nucleotides match TRBD1. The germline V gene encodes CDR1 SGHTA and CDR2 FQGNSA. The CDR3 covers 14 residues. The V gene end was trimmed by 6 bases and the J gene end by 3 bases; junction bases not matched to a gene: 7. The CDR3 coding sequence is TGTGCCAGCAGACCCGACAGGGTTGACTATGGCTACACCTTC. This encodes CASRPDRVDYGYTF.

V usage is TRBV19 and J usage is TRBJ1-1, with 7 bases matching TRBD1. Trimming at V came to 10 bases and at J to 5 bases, leaving 13 bases not matched to a gene. CDR1 and CDR2 from the germline V gene are LNHDA and SQIVND (reference sequence). The CDR3 is 14 amino acids. The DNA of the CDR3 is TGTGCCACCCTCCCACAGGGGCCGAGAACTGAAGCTTTCTTT. Translation: CATLPQGPRTEAFF.

This chain connects TRBV5-1 to TRBJ1-1, with 7 positions matching TRBD1. Per germline, CDR1 SGHRS and CDR2 YFSETQ. The trim removed 5 bases at V and 6 bases at J, leaving 10 bases unmatched. The CDR3 covers 14 residues. CDR3 coding DNA: TGCGCCAGCAGTTCTTTACAGGGGAAGCCTGAAGCTTTCTTT. Translated, it gives CASSSLQGKPEAFF.

The J gene is TRBJ2-7, the V gene TRBV5-4; 8 bases map to TRBD1. Germline values: CDR1 SGHNT, CDR2 YYREEE (reference sequence). The CDR3 contains 15 residues. The trim removed 1 base at V and 4 bases at J, leaving 7 bases unmatched. The CDR3 DNA is TGTGCCAGCAGCTTGATTCCGGGACAGGCATACGAGCAGTACTTC. Residues: CASSLIPGQAYEQYF.

The gene calls are TRBV19 and TRBJ1-2; D perhaps matches TRBD1 (5 bases). Trimming removed 10 bases from V and 7 bases from J, with 25 bases in between. The CDR3 runs to 15 residues. Germline V lookup: CDR1 LNHDA, CDR2 SQIVND (reference sequence). CDR3 residues: CAILERDGSRSGYTF. The CDR3 region has the DNA TGTGCCATCCTAGAGAGGGACGGGTCCCGGTCTGGCTACACCTTC.

The chain links TRBV5-1 to TRBJ1-4; 10 bases line up with TRBD1. This CDR3 is built from 15 residues. Per germline, CDR1 SGHRS and CDR2 YFSETQ. V lost 2 bases, J lost 8 bases, and 6 bases stayed unmatched. The CDR3 bases are TGCGCCAGCAGCTTTGAGGGACAGGGGTACGAAAAACTGTTTTTT. It specifies CASSFEGQGYEKLFF.

In this sample, this clone turned up once. The V and J genes are TRBV27 and TRBJ2-3; TRBD2 matches at 10 bases. The CDR3 is made up of 16 amino acids. V lost 4 bases to trimming and J lost 1 base; unmatched junction nucleotides: 5. Germline CDR1 and CDR2: MNHEY and SMNVEV (reference sequence). The DNA of the CDR3 is TGTGCCAGCAGTTCGATAGCGGGGGGAGGCACAGATACGCAGTATTTT. Its protein is CASSSIAGGGTDTQYF.

The chain links TRBV28 to TRBJ2-5; the match to TRBD2 covers 9 bases. The V gene end was trimmed by 1 base and the J gene end by 2 bases; junction bases not matched to a gene: 5. Germline-derived CDR1 and CDR2 are MDHEN and SYDVKM. The CDR3 runs 16 residues. The CDR3: CASSLSTSGPQETQYF. CDR3 coding DNA: TGTGCCAGCAGTTTATCGACTAGCGGCCCTCAAGAGACCCAGTACTTC.

The chain combines TRBV5-6 with TRBJ1-2; tentatively, D is TRBD1 (5 bases). There are 16 residues in the CDR3. Looked up from germline, CDR1 is SGHDT and CDR2 is YYEEEE. V dropped 4 bases and J dropped 1 base, with 17 bases sitting between them. CDR3 nucleotide sequence: TGTGCCAGCAGCAATCGGGACCCCGATCGTAACTATGGCTACACCTTC. As protein: CASSNRDPDRNYGYTF.

CDR3 bases: TGCGCCAGCAGCCTCGCGTGGGGGGGAAGCTCTGGGGCCAACGTCCTGACTTTC. It yields the protein CASSLAWGGSSGANVLTF. The chain links TRBV4-3 to TRBJ2-6; 7 nucleotides align to TRBD2. The length of the CDR3 is 18 residues. J was trimmed by 0 bases and V by 4 bases; bases with no gene match: 9. The germline V gene encodes CDR1 LGHNA and CDR2 YSLEER.

Written as DNA, the CDR3 is TGTGCCAGTAGTAACAGGGGAATCGACACAGATACGCAGTATTTT. This translates into CASSNRGIDTDTQYF. The chain carries TRBV19 and TRBJ2-3, with 7 bases lining up with TRBD1. V shed 4 bases, J shed 2 bases, and the junction held 6 bases outside the gene matches. CDR3 length: 15 amino acids. Looked up from germline, CDR1 is LNHDA and CDR2 is SQIVND (reference sequence).

V and J are TRBV28 and TRBJ2-1; perhaps D is TRBD1 or TRBD2 (7 bases each). This CDR3 is built from 13 residues. V was trimmed by 6 bases and J by 8 bases, leaving 14 bases between them. The germline V gene has CDR1 MDHEN and CDR2 SYDVKM. The CDR3 nucleotides read TGTGCCAGCAGGTTACAGGGGAGGGATGAGCAGTTCTTC. Translation gives CASRLQGRDEQFF. The whole variable domain, filled in from reference TRBV28 and TRBJ2-1, reads DVKVTQSSRYLVKRTGEKVFLECVQDMDHENMFWYRQDPGLGLRLIYFSYDVKMKEKGDIPEGYSVSREKKERFSLILESASTNQTSMYLCASRLQGRDEQFFGPGTRLTVL.

The chain uses TRBV25-1 and TRBJ2-7; TRBD1 matches 7 bases. Per germline, CDR1 MGHDK and CDR2 SYGVNS. Germline trimming cut 2 bases from V and 5 bases from J; bases unmatched to any gene: 6. This CDR3 is 14 amino acids long. CDR3 region: CASSEGDSRHEQYF. The CDR3 coding sequence is TGTGCCAGCAGTGAAGGGGACAGCCGCCACGAGCAGTACTTC.